This T cell receptor (beta chain) was sequenced in a study of blood T cells in healthy people across ages. Study in general: About one barcoded beta molecule per two T cells came from capture by template switching. General study points: Researchers judged that diversity estimates from one million T cells fell short of true values.

It was with a sample-barcoded 5' primer and a J-beta primer mix that a second PCR of roughly 7 to 12 cycles was run. A minimum of 3 million CDR3-containing paired-end reads was obtained for each sample. One entry per CDR3 protein, called by TCRdb with MiXCR from the 5' RACE reads. The profile shows fewer than 2,000,000 distinct CDR3 sequences, roughly two fifths of them singletons. Trimming pared 6 bases from V and 2 bases from J, leaving 22 bases between. Germline V lookup: CDR1 DFQATT, CDR2 SNEGSKA (reference sequence). The CDR3 totals 16 residues. This clonotype has only a few counts. The antigen remains undetermined. Every donor gave about 9 milliliters of peripheral blood.

The chain joins TRBV20-1 to TRBJ2-5; either TRBD1 or TRBD2 may supply D (6 bases each). The receptor was isolated from a human donor in good health. Sequenced material: blood. In nucleotides, the CDR3 is TGCAGTGCGCGGAGGGATGGGGCGGGGACACAAGAGACCCAGTACTTC. This gives the protein CSARRDGAGTQETQYF.